A single sample gave rise to the 8 T cell receptor beta chains below, sequenced in a study of PD-L1 blockade in urothelial cancer. Time point specified: peripheral blood 6 weeks after treatment start. This table comes from immunoSEQ multiplex PCR, and its TCRdb copy is limited to in-frame clones, with some not included. The sample carries tens of thousands of clones, about 90% recorded once. The specimen comprised PBMCs, sampled around atezolizumab (anti-PD-L1) treatment. These receptors came from a man in his 70s with urothelial cancer.

The chain couples TRBV29-1 to TRBJ2-7; D is unclear. With 1 base removed from V and 0 bases from J, the gap between germline ends came to 13 bases. CDR1 SQVTM and CDR2 ANQGSEA come from the germline V gene. This CDR3 region has 15 residues. CDR3 in DNA: TGCAGCGTTGAAGGCCGTGGAGAGAGCTCCTACGAGCAGTACTTC. Translating gives CSVEGRGESSYEQYF.

The V gene is TRBV27, the J gene TRBJ2-2; 12 bases align to TRBD2. V shed 6 bases, J shed 6 bases, and the junction held 11 bases outside the gene matches. The CDR3 length is 17 residues. The germline V gene has CDR1 MNHEY and CDR2 SMNVEV (reference sequence). The DNA for the CDR3 is TGTGCCAGCAGCATGAATCTAGCGGGAGGGGCGGCCGGGGAGCTGTTTTTT. This sequence encodes CASSMNLAGGAAGELFF.

This chain links TRBV28 with TRBJ1-5, with D tentatively TRBD1 (5 bases). CDR3 length: 14 residues. Trimming removed 5 bases from V and 3 bases from J, with 11 bases in between. Germline V lookup: CDR1 MDHEN, CDR2 SYDVKM. The CDR3 is CASSHDSDNQPQHF. CDR3 sequence (DNA): TGTGCCAGCAGTCACGACAGCGACAATCAGCCCCAGCATTTT.

The count of this clone is one. The chain recombines TRBV27 with TRBJ1-1; maybe TRBD1 (5 bases). The CDR3 has 13 residues. The germline V gene has CDR1 MNHEY and CDR2 SMNVEV (reference sequence). Trimming stripped 5 bases from V and 5 bases from J, with 12 bases between. The CDR3 coding sequence is TGTGCCAGCAGTGCAGGGAGGCGGACTGAAGCTTTCTTT. It is translated as CASSAGRRTEAFF.

The chain is built from TRBV7-8 and TRBJ1-1; 11 positions agree with TRBD1. The length of the CDR3 is 16 residues. CDR1 and CDR2 from the germline V gene are SGHVS and FQNEAQ. The V and J ends lost 5 bases and 6 bases, in that order; junction bases with no gene match: 11. The CDR3 sequence is CASSPRTGGAWAEAFF. The CDR3 DNA sequence: TGTGCCAGCAGCCCACGGACAGGGGGCGCTTGGGCTGAAGCTTTCTTT.

V usage is TRBV7-8 and J usage is TRBJ2-3, with D possibly being TRBD2 (8 bases). Germline values: CDR1 SGHVS, CDR2 FQNEAQ. The CDR3 runs to 16 residues. V lost 2 bases, J lost 4 bases, and 16 bases lay in between. DNA for the CDR3: TGTGCCAGCAGCTTAAGGGTAGCGGGACAGTCAGATACGCAGTATTTT. Translated: CASSLRVAGQSDTQYF.

V and J are TRBV19 and TRBJ1-5; 7 bases align to TRBD1. In germline, CDR1 is LNHDA, CDR2 SQIVND (reference sequence). This CDR3 is built from 15 residues. With V trimmed by 3 bases and J by 2 bases, 4 bases remained unmatched. The CDR3 DNA follows: TGTGCCAGTAGTATGGGCAGGGGGGGCAATCAGCCCCAGCATTTT. It codes for CASSMGRGGNQPQHF.

The chain employs TRBV21-1 and TRBJ2-2; TRBD2 is the table's D call and was not checked against the DNA. TRBV21-1 is a known pseudogene. The CDR3 has 19 residues. The CDR3 DNA sequence: TGTGCCAGCAGCAAACCTGGGACTAGCGGGACCTCGAACACCGGGGAGCTGTTTTTT. Protein product: CASSKPGTSGTSNTGELFF.